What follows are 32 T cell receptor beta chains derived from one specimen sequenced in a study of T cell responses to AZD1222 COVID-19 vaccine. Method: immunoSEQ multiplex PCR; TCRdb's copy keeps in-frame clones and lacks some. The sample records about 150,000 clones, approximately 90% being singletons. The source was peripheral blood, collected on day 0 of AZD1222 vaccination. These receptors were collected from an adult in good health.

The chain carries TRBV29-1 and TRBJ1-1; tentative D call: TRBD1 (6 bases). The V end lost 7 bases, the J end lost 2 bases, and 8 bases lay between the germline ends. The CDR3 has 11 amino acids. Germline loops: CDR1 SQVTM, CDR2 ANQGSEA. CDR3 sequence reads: CSGTANTEAFF. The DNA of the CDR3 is TGCAGCGGGACAGCAAACACTGAAGCTTTCTTT. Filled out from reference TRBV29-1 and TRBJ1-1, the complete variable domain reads SAVISQKPSRDICQRGTSLTIQCQVDSQVTMMFWYRQQPGQSLTLIATANQGSEATYESGFVIDKFPISRPNLTFSTLTVSNMSPEDSSIYLCSGTANTEAFFGQGTRLTVV.

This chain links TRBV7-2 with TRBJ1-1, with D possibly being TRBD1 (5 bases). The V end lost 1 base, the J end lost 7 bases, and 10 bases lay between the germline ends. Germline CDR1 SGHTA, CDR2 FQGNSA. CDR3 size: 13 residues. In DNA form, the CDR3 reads TGTGCCAGCAGCTTAGGGGTGGGGGATGAAGCTTTCTTT. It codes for CASSLGVGDEAFF.

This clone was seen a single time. The CDR3 sequence: CASGLGTGNTEAFF. The CDR3 nucleotides are TGTGCTAGTGGCCTCGGGACGGGGAACACTGAAGCTTTCTTT. The V and J genes are TRBV12-5 and TRBJ1-1, with D perhaps matching TRBD1 (5 bases). The CDR3 contains 14 residues. The germline V gene has CDR1 LGHNT and CDR2 FRNRAP. V lost 6 bases and J 1 base, leaving 12 bases between the germline ends.

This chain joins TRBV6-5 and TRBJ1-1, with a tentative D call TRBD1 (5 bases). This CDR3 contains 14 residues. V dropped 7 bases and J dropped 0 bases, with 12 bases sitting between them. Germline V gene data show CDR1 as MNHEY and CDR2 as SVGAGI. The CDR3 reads CASTPGGLNTEAFF. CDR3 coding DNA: TGTGCCAGCACTCCGGGGGGGTTGAACACTGAAGCTTTCTTT.

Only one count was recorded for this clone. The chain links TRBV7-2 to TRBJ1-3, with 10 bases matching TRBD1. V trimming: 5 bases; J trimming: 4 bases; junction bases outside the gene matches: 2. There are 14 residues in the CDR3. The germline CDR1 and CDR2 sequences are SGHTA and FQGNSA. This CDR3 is CASSATGGGNTIYF. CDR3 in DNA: TGTGCCAGCAGCGCGACAGGGGGCGGAAACACCATATATTTT. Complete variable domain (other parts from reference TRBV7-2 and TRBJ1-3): GAGVSQSPSNKVTEKGKDVELRCDPISGHTALYWYRQSLGQGLEFLIYFQGNSAPDKSGLPSDRFSAERTGGSVSTLTIQRTQQEDSAVYLCASSATGGGNTIYFGEGSWLTVV.

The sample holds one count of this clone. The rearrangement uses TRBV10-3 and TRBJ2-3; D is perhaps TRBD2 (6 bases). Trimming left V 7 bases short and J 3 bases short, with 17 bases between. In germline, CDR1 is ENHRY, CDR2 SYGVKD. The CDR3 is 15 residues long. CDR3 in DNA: TGTGCCATCAAGATAGGAAGCGGGCTTACAGATACGCAGTATTTT. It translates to CAIKIGSGLTDTQYF.

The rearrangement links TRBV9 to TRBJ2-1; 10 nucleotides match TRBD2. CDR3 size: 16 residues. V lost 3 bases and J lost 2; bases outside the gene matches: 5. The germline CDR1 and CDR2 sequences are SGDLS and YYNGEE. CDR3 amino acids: CASSELAGTTYNEQFF. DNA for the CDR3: TGTGCCAGCAGCGAACTAGCGGGGACCACCTACAATGAGCAGTTCTTC. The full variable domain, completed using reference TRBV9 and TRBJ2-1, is DSGVTQTPKHLITATGQRVTLRCSPRSGDLSVYWYQQSLDQGLQFLIQYYNGEERAKGNILERFSAQQFPDLHSELNLSSLELGDSALYFCASSELAGTTYNEQFFGPGTRLTVL.

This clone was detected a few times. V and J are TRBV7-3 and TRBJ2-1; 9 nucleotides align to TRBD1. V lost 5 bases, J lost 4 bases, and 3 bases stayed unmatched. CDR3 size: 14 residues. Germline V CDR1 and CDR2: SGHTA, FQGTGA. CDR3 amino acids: CASSPGQGYNEQFF. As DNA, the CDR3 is TGTGCCAGCAGCCCGGGACAGGGATACAATGAGCAGTTCTTC. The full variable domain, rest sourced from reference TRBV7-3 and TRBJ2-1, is GAGVSQTPSNKVTEKGKYVELRCDPISGHTALYWYRQSLGQGPEFLIYFQGTGAADDSGLPNDRFFAVRPEGSVSTLKIQRTERGDSAVYLCASSPGQGYNEQFFGPGTRLTVL.

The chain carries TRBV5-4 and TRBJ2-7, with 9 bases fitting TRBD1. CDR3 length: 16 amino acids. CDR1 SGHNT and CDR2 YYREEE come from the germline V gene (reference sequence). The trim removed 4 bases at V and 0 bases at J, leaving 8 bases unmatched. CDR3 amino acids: CASSDTGGGSSYEQYF. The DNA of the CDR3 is TGTGCCAGCAGCGATACAGGGGGCGGCAGCTCCTACGAGCAGTACTTC.

Written as DNA, the CDR3 is TGCGCCAGCAGCTTTTGGAGCGGTTCTAGCACAGATACGCAGTATTTT. It translates to CASSFWSGSSTDTQYF. The V gene is TRBV5-1, the J gene TRBJ2-3; maybe TRBD2 (5 bases). CDR3 length: 16 residues. The germline V gene encodes CDR1 SGHRS and CDR2 YFSETQ. Trimming removed 2 bases at V and 0 bases at J, with 13 bases between.

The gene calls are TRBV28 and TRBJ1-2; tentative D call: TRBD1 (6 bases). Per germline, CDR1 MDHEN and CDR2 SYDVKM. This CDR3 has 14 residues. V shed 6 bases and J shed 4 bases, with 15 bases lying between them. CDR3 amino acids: CASRSQGRPYGYTF. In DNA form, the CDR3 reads TGTGCCAGCAGGTCTCAGGGGCGCCCCTATGGCTACACCTTC.

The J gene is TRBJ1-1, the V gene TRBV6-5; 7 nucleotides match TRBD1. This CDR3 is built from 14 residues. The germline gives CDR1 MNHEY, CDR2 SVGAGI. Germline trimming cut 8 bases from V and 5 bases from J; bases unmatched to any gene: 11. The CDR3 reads CASGTTGVGTEAFF. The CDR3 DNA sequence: TGTGCCAGCGGCACAACAGGGGTAGGGACTGAAGCTTTCTTT.

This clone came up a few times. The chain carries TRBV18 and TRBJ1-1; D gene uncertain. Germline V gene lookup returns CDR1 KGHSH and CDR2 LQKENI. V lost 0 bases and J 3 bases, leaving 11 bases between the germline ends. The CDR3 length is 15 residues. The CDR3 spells CASSPPALWDTEAFF. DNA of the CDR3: TGTGCCAGCTCACCACCGGCCCTATGGGACACTGAAGCTTTCTTT.

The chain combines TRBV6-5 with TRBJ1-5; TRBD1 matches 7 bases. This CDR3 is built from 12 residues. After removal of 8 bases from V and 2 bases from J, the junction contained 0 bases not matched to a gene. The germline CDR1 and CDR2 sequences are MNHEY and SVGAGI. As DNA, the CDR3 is TGTGCCAGCGACAGGGGCAATCAGCCCCAGCATTTT. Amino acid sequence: CASDRGNQPQHF.

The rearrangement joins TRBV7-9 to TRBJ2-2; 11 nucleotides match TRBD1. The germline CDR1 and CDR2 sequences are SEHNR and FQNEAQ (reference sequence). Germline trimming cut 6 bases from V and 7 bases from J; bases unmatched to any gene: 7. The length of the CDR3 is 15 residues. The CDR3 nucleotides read TGTGCCAGCAGGAAGGGGACAGGGGGAATCGGGGAGCTGTTTTTT. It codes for CASRKGTGGIGELFF.

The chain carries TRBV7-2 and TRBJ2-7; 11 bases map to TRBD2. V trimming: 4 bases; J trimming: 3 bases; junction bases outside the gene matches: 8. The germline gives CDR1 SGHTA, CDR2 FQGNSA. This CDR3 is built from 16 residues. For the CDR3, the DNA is TGTGCCAGCAGCTGGGCACTAGCGGGGGAGATCTACGAGCAGTACTTC. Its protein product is CASSWALAGEIYEQYF.

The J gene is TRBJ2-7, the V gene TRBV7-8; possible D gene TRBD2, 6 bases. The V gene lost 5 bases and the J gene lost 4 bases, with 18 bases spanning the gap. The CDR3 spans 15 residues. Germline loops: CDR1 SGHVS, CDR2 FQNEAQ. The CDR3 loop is CASSPRREEGYEQYF. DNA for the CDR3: TGTGCCAGCAGCCCCCGGAGAGAGGAGGGATACGAGCAGTACTTC. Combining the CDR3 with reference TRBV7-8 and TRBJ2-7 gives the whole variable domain GAGVSQSPRYKVAKRGQDVALRCDPISGHVSLFWYQQALGQGPEFLTYFQNEAQLDKSGLPSDRFFAERPEGSVSTLKIQRTQQEDSAVYLCASSPRREEGYEQYFGPGTRLTVT.

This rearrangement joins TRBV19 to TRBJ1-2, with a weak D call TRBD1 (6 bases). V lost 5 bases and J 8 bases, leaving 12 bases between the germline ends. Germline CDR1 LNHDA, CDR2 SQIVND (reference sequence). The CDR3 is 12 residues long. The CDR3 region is CASSPTGGGYTF. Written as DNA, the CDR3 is TGTGCCAGTAGTCCCACTGGGGGCGGCTACACCTTC.

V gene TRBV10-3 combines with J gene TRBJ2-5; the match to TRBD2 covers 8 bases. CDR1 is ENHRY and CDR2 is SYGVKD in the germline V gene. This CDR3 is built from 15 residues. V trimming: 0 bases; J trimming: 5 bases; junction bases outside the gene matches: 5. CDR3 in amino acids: CAISESAGGRETQYF. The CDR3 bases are TGTGCCATCAGTGAGTCGGCGGGGGGCAGGGAGACCCAGTACTTC.

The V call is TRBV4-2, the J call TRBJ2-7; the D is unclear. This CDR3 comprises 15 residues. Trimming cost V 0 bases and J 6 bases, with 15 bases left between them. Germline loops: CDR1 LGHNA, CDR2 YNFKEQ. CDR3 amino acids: CASSQDLLMGSEQYF. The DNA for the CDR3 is TGTGCCAGCAGCCAAGATTTGCTCATGGGGTCCGAGCAGTACTTC.

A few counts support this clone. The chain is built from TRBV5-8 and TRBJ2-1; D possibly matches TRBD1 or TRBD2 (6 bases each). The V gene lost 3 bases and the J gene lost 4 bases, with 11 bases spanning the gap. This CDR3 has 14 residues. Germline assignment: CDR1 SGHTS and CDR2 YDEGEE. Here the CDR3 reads CASSWPGAYNEQFF. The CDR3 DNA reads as TGTGCCAGCAGCTGGCCGGGGGCATACAATGAGCAGTTCTTC.

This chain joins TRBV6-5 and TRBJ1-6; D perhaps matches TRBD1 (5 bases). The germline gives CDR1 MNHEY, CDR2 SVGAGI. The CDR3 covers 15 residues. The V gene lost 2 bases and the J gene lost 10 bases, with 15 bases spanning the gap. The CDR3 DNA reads TGTGCCAGCAGTTACGATCCGGGGGTGGGCTCACCCCTCCACTTT. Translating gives CASSYDPGVGSPLHF.

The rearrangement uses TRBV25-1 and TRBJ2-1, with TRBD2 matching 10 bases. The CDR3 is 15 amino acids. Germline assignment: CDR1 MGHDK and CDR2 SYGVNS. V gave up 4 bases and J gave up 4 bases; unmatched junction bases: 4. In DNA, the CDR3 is TGTGCCAGCAGTGTCTTGACTAGCGGGTACAATGAGCAGTTCTTC. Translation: CASSVLTSGYNEQFF.

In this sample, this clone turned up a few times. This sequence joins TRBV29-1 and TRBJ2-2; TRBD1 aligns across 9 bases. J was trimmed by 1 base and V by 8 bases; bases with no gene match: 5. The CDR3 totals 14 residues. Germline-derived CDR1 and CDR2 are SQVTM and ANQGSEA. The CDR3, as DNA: TGCAGCTCGTCGGGACAGGGGAACACCGGGGAGCTGTTTTTT. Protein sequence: CSSSGQGNTGELFF.

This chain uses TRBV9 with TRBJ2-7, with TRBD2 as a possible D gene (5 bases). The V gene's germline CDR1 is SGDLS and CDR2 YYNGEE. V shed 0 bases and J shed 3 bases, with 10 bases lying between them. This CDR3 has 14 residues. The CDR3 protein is CASSVEGEGYEQYF. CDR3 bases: TGTGCCAGCAGCGTAGAGGGAGAAGGCTACGAGCAGTACTTC.

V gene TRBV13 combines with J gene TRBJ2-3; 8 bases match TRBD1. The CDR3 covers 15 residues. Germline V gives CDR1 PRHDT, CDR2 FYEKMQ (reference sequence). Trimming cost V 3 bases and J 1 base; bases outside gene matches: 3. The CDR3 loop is CASSLKTGGTDTQYF. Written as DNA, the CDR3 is TGTGCCAGCAGCTTGAAGACAGGGGGCACAGATACGCAGTATTTT.

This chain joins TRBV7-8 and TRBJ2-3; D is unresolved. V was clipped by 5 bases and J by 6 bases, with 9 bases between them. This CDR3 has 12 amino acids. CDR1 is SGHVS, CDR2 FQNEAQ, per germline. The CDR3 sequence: CASSITADTQYF. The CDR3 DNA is TGTGCCAGCAGCATCACGGCCGATACGCAGTATTTT.

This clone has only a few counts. CDR3 loop: CASMKGARSPLHF. The CDR3 DNA sequence: TGTGCCAGTATGAAGGGGGCGCGTTCACCCCTCCACTTT. The rearrangement joins TRBV19 to TRBJ1-6; 7 bases match TRBD1. Trimming at V came to 7 bases and at J to 9 bases, leaving 6 bases not matched to a gene. CDR1 is LNHDA, CDR2 SQIVND, per germline (reference sequence). The CDR3 contains 13 residues.

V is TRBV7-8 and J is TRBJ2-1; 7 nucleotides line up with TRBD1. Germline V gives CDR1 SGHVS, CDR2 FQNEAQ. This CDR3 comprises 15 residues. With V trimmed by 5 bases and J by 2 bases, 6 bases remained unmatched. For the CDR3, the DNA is TGTGCCAGCAGCCCGAGCCAGGGGGCCTACAATGAGCAGTTCTTC. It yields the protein CASSPSQGAYNEQFF.

DNA for the CDR3: TGCGCCAGCAGCCAAGGCGGGGACAGCTATTCACCCCTCCACTTT. As protein: CASSQGGDSYSPLHF. The rearrangement uses TRBV4-3 and TRBJ1-6; 7 positions match TRBD1. The germline V gene encodes CDR1 LGHNA and CDR2 YSLEER. The CDR3 is 15 amino acids. With 1 base clipped from V and 8 bases from J, the junction kept 5 bases outside the gene matches.

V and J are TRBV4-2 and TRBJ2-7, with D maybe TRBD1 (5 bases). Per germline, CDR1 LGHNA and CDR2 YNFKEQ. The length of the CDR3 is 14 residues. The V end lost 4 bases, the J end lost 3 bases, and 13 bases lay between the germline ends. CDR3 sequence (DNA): TGTGCCAGCAGCCTACAGACAGTTGACTACGAGCAGTACTTC. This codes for CASSLQTVDYEQYF.

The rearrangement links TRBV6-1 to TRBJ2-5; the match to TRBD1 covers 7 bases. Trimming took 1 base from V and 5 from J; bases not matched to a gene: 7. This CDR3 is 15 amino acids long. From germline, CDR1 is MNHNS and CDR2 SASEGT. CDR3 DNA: TGTGCCAGCAGTGAAGTGGCAGGGGGTAAGGAGACCCAGTACTTC. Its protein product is CASSEVAGGKETQYF.